One sample yielded the 32 T cell receptor beta chains listed below, sequenced in a study of cytomegalovirus exposure and HLA in healthy donors. PCR primers comprised 60 Vbeta and 13 Jbeta primers. Profiling relied on immunoSEQ multiplex PCR, and the TCRdb table lists in-frame clones only, not all of them. The table shows a few hundred thousand clones, with around four fifths occurring only once. Source material: PBMCs. These receptors were obtained from a woman between 45 and 60 years old in good health and CMV-seropositive.

This chain joins TRBV7-2 and TRBJ2-3; 11 bases are shared with TRBD1. Germline CDR1 and CDR2: SGHTA and FQGNSA. This CDR3 contains 16 residues. Unmatched junction bases numbered 6, after V lost 5 bases and J lost 2 bases. Written as DNA, the CDR3 is TGTGCCAGCAGCCGGGGGACAGGGGGTCTCACAGATACGCAGTATTTT. Amino acid sequence: CASSRGTGGLTDTQYF.

The rearrangement links TRBV4-3 to TRBJ1-4; tentative D call: TRBD1 (6 bases). The V gene lost 0 bases and the J gene lost 3 bases, with 11 bases spanning the gap. Germline CDR1 is LGHNA and CDR2 is YSLEER. The CDR3 is made up of 16 amino acids. The CDR3 reads CASSQEPRGANEKLFF. The CDR3 region has the DNA TGCGCCAGCAGCCAAGAACCCAGGGGTGCTAATGAAAAACTGTTTTTT.

The rearrangement uses TRBV7-9 and TRBJ2-5, with D perhaps TRBD1 (5 bases). The V end lost 2 bases, the J end lost 2 bases, and 9 bases lay between the germline ends. The CDR3 contains 14 residues. Per the germline V gene, CDR1 is SEHNR and CDR2 is FQNEAQ (reference sequence). CDR3: CASSLLTVQETQYF. The DNA of the CDR3 is TGTGCCAGCAGCTTATTGACAGTACAAGAGACCCAGTACTTC.

The rearrangement uses TRBV2 and TRBJ2-2, with 9 bases aligning to TRBD1. Germline trimming cut 7 bases from V and 5 bases from J; bases unmatched to any gene: 8. The CDR3 loop spans 15 amino acids. Germline CDR1 SNHLY, CDR2 FYNNEI. CDR3 amino acids: CASNLGQGGTGELFF. For the CDR3, the DNA is TGTGCCAGCAATCTGGGACAGGGAGGTACCGGGGAGCTGTTTTTT.

In this sample, this clone turned up once. The chain couples TRBV27 to TRBJ2-7; TRBD1 matches at 11 bases. From germline, CDR1 is MNHEY and CDR2 SMNVEV (reference sequence). The CDR3 consists of 18 residues. V was clipped by 0 bases and J by 3 bases; unmatched bases: 10. The CDR3 here is CASSLSRTGGARFYEQYF. The CDR3 DNA reads as TGTGCCAGCAGTTTATCGCGGACAGGGGGCGCTCGGTTCTACGAGCAGTACTTC.

CDR3 DNA sequence: TGCGCCAGCAGCTTGGACAGGGAAAACCAAGAGACCCAGTACTTC. Translated: CASSLDRENQETQYF. The chain is built from TRBV5-1 and TRBJ2-5, with D possibly TRBD1 on 6 matching bases. With 0 bases removed from V and 0 bases from J, the gap between germline ends came to 9 bases. The CDR3 is made up of 15 amino acids. Germline V gives CDR1 SGHRS, CDR2 YFSETQ.

The CDR3 here is CASSQVWQSDGQNTGELFF. The DNA for the CDR3 is TGCGCCAGCAGCCAAGTGTGGCAGAGTGACGGACAGAACACCGGGGAGCTGTTTTTT. The chain has TRBV4-1 and TRBJ2-2, with D perhaps matching TRBD1 (5 bases). This CDR3 region has 19 residues. CDR1 MGHRA and CDR2 YSYEKL come from the germline V gene. V lost 1 base, J lost 1 base, and 19 bases lay in between.

This rearrangement joins TRBV9 to TRBJ1-2; TRBD1 matches at 7 bases. Germline V gene data show CDR1 as SGDLS and CDR2 as YYNGEE. The junction had 7 bases not matched to a gene; V was cut back by 4 bases and J by 7 bases. The CDR3 runs to 13 residues. The chain's CDR3 is CASSRDRESGYTF. CDR3 DNA: TGTGCCAGCAGCCGCGACAGGGAAAGTGGCTACACCTTC. Looking up the rest from reference TRBV9 and TRBJ1-2 gives the full variable domain: DSGVTQTPKHLITATGQRVTLRCSPRSGDLSVYWYQQSLDQGLQFLIQYYNGEERAKGNILERFSAQQFPDLHSELNLSSLELGDSALYFCASSRDRESGYTFGSGTRLTVV.

The chain carries TRBV7-2 and TRBJ2-7, with 9 positions matching TRBD1. CDR1 is SGHTA and CDR2 is FQGNSA in the germline V gene. The CDR3 is 14 amino acids. J gave up 5 bases and V 5 bases, and 7 bases lay outside the gene matches. The CDR3 DNA follows: TGTGCCAGCAGCCGTCCCGGGACAGGGAACGAGCAGTACTTC. Translation gives CASSRPGTGNEQYF.

For the CDR3, the DNA is TGTGCCAGCAGCTTAGGGCCCCAAGAGACCCAGTACTTC. It encodes CASSLGPQETQYF. The chain carries TRBV7-6 and TRBJ2-5; D gene unclear. V was cut by 1 base and J by 1 base, with 4 bases left in between. The germline V gene has CDR1 SGHVS and CDR2 FNYEAQ. The length of the CDR3 is 13 residues.

The chain employs TRBV5-4 and TRBJ2-5; the match to TRBD2 covers 8 bases. CDR3 length: 14 residues. The germline gives CDR1 SGHNT, CDR2 YYREEE (reference sequence). V was clipped by 1 base and J by 3 bases; unmatched bases: 2. Here the CDR3 reads CASSLRGGEETQYF. The CDR3 DNA is TGTGCCAGCAGCTTGCGGGGGGGGGAAGAGACCCAGTACTTC. The full variable domain, with the rest looked up from reference TRBV5-4 and TRBJ2-5, is ETGVTQSPTHLIKTRGQQVTLRCSSQSGHNTVSWYQQALGQGPQFIFQYYREEENGRGNFPPRFSGLQFPNYSSELNVNALELDDSALYLCASSLRGGEETQYFGPGTRLLVL.

As regards this clone: The same CDR3 is also encoded by other DNA sequences in this sample. V gene TRBV13 combines with J gene TRBJ1-2; possible D gene TRBD1, 6 bases. V lost 5 bases and J 6 bases, leaving 28 bases between the germline ends. Germline CDR1 is PRHDT and CDR2 is FYEKMQ (reference sequence). The CDR3 runs to 18 residues. CDR3 nucleotide sequence: TGTGCCAGCAGCCTGAGAATGAAAACGGGACAATTCGGGCATGGCTACACCTTC. This gives the protein CASSLRMKTGQFGHGYTF.

V gene TRBV6-5 combines with J gene TRBJ2-7; the match to TRBD2 covers 8 bases. The germline V gene has CDR1 MNHEY and CDR2 SVGAGI. The CDR3 runs 13 residues. Trimming at V came to 6 bases and at J to 7 bases, leaving 8 bases not matched to a gene. CDR3 sequence reads: CASSDPGTREQYF. The DNA of the CDR3 is TGTGCCAGCAGCGATCCCGGGACTAGAGAGCAGTACTTC.

J is TRBJ1-5 and V is TRBV6-6; TRBD1 agrees at 12 bases. The germline V gene encodes CDR1 MNHNY and CDR2 SVGAGI (reference sequence). Trimming cost V 6 bases and J 5 bases; bases outside gene matches: 8. This CDR3 spans 16 amino acids. CDR3: CASRTSGTGGDQPQHF. In nucleotides, the CDR3 is TGTGCCAGCAGAACTTCAGGGACAGGGGGCGATCAGCCCCAGCATTTT.

V is TRBV4-3 and J is TRBJ2-7; D is perhaps TRBD2 (6 bases). CDR1 and CDR2 (germline): LGHNA, YSLEER. The ends were cut back, 1 base at V and 1 base at J, with 11 bases in the middle. The CDR3 is 15 amino acids. CDR3 sequence: CASSQGRGESYEQYF. The CDR3 nucleotides are TGCGCCAGCAGCCAAGGGAGGGGTGAATCCTACGAGCAGTACTTC.

This clone was detected once. The chain links TRBV13 to TRBJ2-3, with 15 bases lining up with TRBD2. V dropped 4 bases and J dropped 4; count of bases not matched to a gene: 9. The CDR3 length is 18 residues. Germline CDR1 reads PRHDT; CDR2 reads FYEKMQ (reference sequence). The CDR3 here is CASSSRTSGGALADTQYF. In nucleotides, the CDR3 is TGTGCCAGCAGCTCTAGGACTAGCGGGGGGGCCTTGGCAGATACGCAGTATTTT.

This clone occurred a few times. The chain couples TRBV19 to TRBJ1-5; D unresolved. This CDR3 region has 14 residues. Trimming removed 7 bases from V and 3 bases from J, with 13 bases in between. CDR1 is LNHDA, CDR2 SQIVND, per germline (reference sequence). The CDR3 spells CASKVRGNNQPQHF. The CDR3 DNA sequence: TGTGCCAGTAAGGTAAGAGGGAACAATCAGCCCCAGCATTTT.

This clone was seen a single time. The V and J genes are TRBV7-9 and TRBJ1-2, with 8 bases matching TRBD1. The CDR3 runs 15 residues. Per germline, CDR1 SEHNR and CDR2 FQNEAQ (reference sequence). V was pared by 0 bases and J by 2 bases, with 2 bases of the junction left unmatched. The CDR3 is CASSLARTGNYGYTF. The CDR3 nucleotides read TGTGCCAGCAGCTTAGCTCGGACAGGGAACTATGGCTACACCTTC.

The chain links TRBV6-5 to TRBJ1-5; 8 bases match TRBD1. J lost 1 base, V lost 5 bases, and 4 bases had no gene match. The germline CDR1 and CDR2 sequences are MNHEY and SVGAGI. The CDR3 extends over 15 amino acids. CDR3 coding DNA: TGTGCCAGCAGTCACGACAGGGGAAGCAATCAGCCCCAGCATTTT. Protein product: CASSHDRGSNQPQHF.

J is TRBJ1-5 and V is TRBV6-1; tentatively, D is TRBD1 (6 bases). CDR3 length equals 13 residues. V lost 4 bases and J lost 5, with 9 bases in between. CDR1 is MNHNS and CDR2 is SASEGT in the germline V gene. CDR3 DNA: TGTGCCAGCAGTGGCAGGGGACATCAGCCCCAGCATTTT. Translation gives CASSGRGHQPQHF.

This clone occurred a few times. The V gene is TRBV28, the J gene TRBJ2-7; 14 bases match TRBD2. Trimming cost V 4 bases and J 3 bases; bases outside gene matches: 5. This CDR3 is 16 amino acids long. Germline V gives CDR1 MDHEN, CDR2 SYDVKM. The CDR3 sequence: CASSSFGLAGGYEQYF. CDR3 DNA: TGTGCCAGCAGTTCTTTCGGACTAGCGGGAGGCTACGAGCAGTACTTC.

The rearrangement uses TRBV5-1 and TRBJ1-4; TRBD1 agrees at 7 bases. Germline-derived CDR1 and CDR2 are SGHRS and YFSETQ. The CDR3 contains 15 residues. V lost 4 bases to trimming and J lost 4 bases; unmatched junction nucleotides: 7. CDR3 residues: CASSLRDSLNEKLFF. CDR3 coding DNA: TGCGCCAGCAGCCTCCGGGACAGCCTTAATGAAAAACTGTTTTTT.

The chain is built from TRBV4-1 and TRBJ2-5; D might be TRBD2 (8 bases). The assigned J gene may be wrong: the sequence end matches TRBJ2-7 better. The CDR3 is 17 amino acids. Germline V gives CDR1 MGHRA, CDR2 YSYEKL. The CDR3 loop is CASSQRVSGGGRNEQYF. The CDR3 DNA sequence: TGCGCCAGCAGCCAAAGGGTTTCGGGAGGGGGCCGGAACGAGCAGTACTTC.

The chain employs TRBV6-5 and TRBJ2-4; TRBD2 might be the D (5 bases). Per the germline V gene, CDR1 is MNHEY and CDR2 is SVGAGI. Deletions cut 0 bases from V and 0 bases from J, with 6 bases between. The CDR3 extends over 15 amino acids. The CDR3 loop reads CASSYSRVAKNIQYF. CDR3 nucleotides: TGTGCCAGCAGTTACTCGAGGGTAGCCAAAAACATTCAGTACTTC.

This CDR3 is CASNDRAYNSPLHF. The CDR3 coding sequence is TGTGCCAGCAATGACAGGGCCTATAATTCACCCCTCCACTTT. The chain employs TRBV6-1 and TRBJ1-6; the match to TRBD1 covers 7 bases. With V trimmed by 7 bases and J by 2 bases, 2 bases remained unmatched. Germline V gives CDR1 MNHNS, CDR2 SASEGT. CDR3 length equals 14 residues.

The chain combines TRBV6-1 with TRBJ1-5; 8 bases fit TRBD1. J lost 6 bases, V lost 6 bases, and 7 bases had no gene match. This CDR3 spans 14 amino acids. Germline V CDR1 and CDR2: MNHNS, SASEGT. Here the CDR3 reads CASRQGGGGQPQHF. The CDR3 DNA sequence: TGTGCCAGCAGACAGGGGGGGGGCGGTCAGCCCCAGCATTTT.

The chain combines TRBV2 with TRBJ2-5; 9 positions match TRBD1. The V segment lost 4 bases and the J segment 8 bases; nucleotides outside the gene matches: 14. CDR1 and CDR2 (germline): SNHLY, FYNNEI. CDR3 length: 16 residues. DNA for the CDR3: TGTGCCAGCAGTGCCGGAACCGGGACAGGGCTTACTACCCAGTACTTC. Translated: CASSAGTGTGLTTQYF.

Details on this clone: One end of the junction is discordant with germline, which a read error may explain. The chain uses TRBV7-8 and TRBJ1-5; 8 positions agree with TRBD1. Germline V lookup: CDR1 SGHVS, CDR2 FQNEAQ. This CDR3 has 15 residues. The CDR3 loop is CAGSLDREVGQPQHF. The CDR3 DNA sequence: TGTGCCGGCAGCTTGGACAGGGAGGTCGGTCAGCCCCAGCATTTT.

J is TRBJ1-2 and V is TRBV2; 7 bases fit TRBD1. With V trimmed by 7 bases and J by 0 bases, 11 bases remained unmatched. This CDR3 is 16 amino acids long. Germline values: CDR1 SNHLY, CDR2 FYNNEI. CDR3 bases: TGTGCCAGCATCCAATTCCCGGGACAGTCTAACTATGGCTACACCTTC. The encoded protein is CASIQFPGQSNYGYTF.

V usage is TRBV4-3 and J usage is TRBJ1-2; D may be TRBD1 (6 bases). The ends were cut back, 0 bases at V and 5 bases at J, with 16 bases in the middle. Germline loops: CDR1 LGHNA, CDR2 YSLEER. The CDR3 has 16 residues. CDR3 DNA sequence: TGCGCCAGCAGCCAAGATTTATCCAGGGGAAAGTATGGCTACACCTTC. Its translation is CASSQDLSRGKYGYTF.

Here the CDR3 reads CASSQWGQGIGYTF. The CDR3 nucleotides are TGCGCCAGCAGTCAATGGGGACAGGGTATCGGCTACACCTTC. The J gene is TRBJ1-2, the V gene TRBV23-1, with 9 bases matching TRBD1. TRBV23-1 has ORF status, its function being uncertain. This CDR3 region has 14 residues. Trimming cost V 1 base and J 8 bases; bases outside gene matches: 5.

The rearrangement links TRBV19 to TRBJ2-3, with a tentative D call TRBD2 (6 bases). The CDR3 length is 13 residues. Germline V gives CDR1 LNHDA, CDR2 SQIVND (reference sequence). The V gene lost 2 bases and the J gene lost 6 bases, with 9 bases spanning the gap. Here the CDR3 reads CASSIRTKDTQYF. CDR3 bases: TGTGCCAGTAGTATACGGACTAAGGATACGCAGTATTTT.